One sample yielded the 15 T cell receptor beta chains listed below, sequenced in a study of blood T cell repertoires in COVID-19. Using immunoSEQ multiplex PCR, the repertoire was profiled, and TCRdb retains in-frame clones only, with some absent. The sample consists of fewer than 250,000 clones, around 84% of them appearing once. Source material: PBMCs or T cells enriched from blood (not recorded which). The source of these receptors is a woman in her twenties or thirties who had recovered from COVID-19.

This clone was observed a single time. The chain employs TRBV6-1 and TRBJ1-3; 7 nucleotides line up with TRBD1. This CDR3 is built from 17 residues. In germline, CDR1 is MNHNS, CDR2 SASEGT. V dropped 3 bases and J dropped 0; count of bases not matched to a gene: 8. DNA for the CDR3: TGTGCCAGCAGTGAGGGGGGACAGACTTTCTCTGGAAACACCATATATTTT. It translates to CASSEGGQTFSGNTIYF.

J is TRBJ1-6 and V is TRBV28; D possibly corresponds to TRBD1 (5 bases). V was shortened by 7 bases and J by 10 bases, with 23 bases between the two germline ends. Germline V gives CDR1 MDHEN, CDR2 SYDVKM. This CDR3 has 16 residues. The CDR3 here is CASTTIGGKGYSPLHF. The CDR3 DNA sequence: TGTGCCAGCACCACCATCGGGGGTAAGGGTTACTCACCCCTCCACTTT.

This rearrangement joins TRBV6-1 to TRBJ1-2, with a possible D match to TRBD1 (6 bases). This CDR3 is 16 amino acids long. The V end lost 6 bases, the J end lost 0 bases, and 17 bases lay between the germline ends. In germline, CDR1 is MNHNS, CDR2 SASEGT. The CDR3, as DNA: TGTGCCAGCAGGGAACGAGGGACACTGCCTAACTATGGCTACACCTTC. This encodes CASRERGTLPNYGYTF.

This rearrangement joins TRBV11-2 to TRBJ2-5; 7 nucleotides line up with TRBD2. This CDR3 region has 19 residues. The germline V gene has CDR1 SGHAT and CDR2 FQNNGV. Trimming removed 3 bases from V and 5 bases from J; junction bases left unmatched: 21. The CDR3 region is CASSFRPGPGLVEGETQYF. For the CDR3, the DNA is TGTGCCAGCAGCTTTAGGCCCGGGCCCGGACTAGTGGAGGGGGAGACCCAGTACTTC.

This clone came up once. This chain joins TRBV19 and TRBJ2-3, with 14 nucleotides matching TRBD2. The trim removed 4 bases at V and 5 bases at J, leaving 11 bases unmatched. Per germline, CDR1 LNHDA and CDR2 SQIVND (reference sequence). There are 18 residues in the CDR3. CDR3 nucleotide sequence: TGTGCCAGTAGTAGCGGGAAAGTAGGGACTAGCGGGAGAGATACGCAGTATTTT. Its translation is CASSSGKVGTSGRDTQYF.

This clone was detected only a few times. The chain joins TRBV28 to TRBJ1-2; D remains ambiguous. Per the germline V gene, CDR1 is MDHEN and CDR2 is SYDVKM. V shed 4 bases and J shed 2 bases, with 8 bases lying between them. This CDR3 spans 13 amino acids. CDR3: CASSSEENYGYTF. CDR3 DNA sequence: TGTGCCAGCAGTTCGGAGGAGAACTATGGCTACACCTTC.

This chain connects TRBV24-1 to TRBJ2-7; 9 positions agree with TRBD1. With 4 bases clipped from V and 7 bases from J, the junction kept 10 bases outside the gene matches. Germline values: CDR1 KGHDR, CDR2 SFDVKD. The CDR3 loop spans 15 amino acids. CDR3 in amino acids: CATSDPTGTGNEQYF. The CDR3 coding sequence is TGTGCCACCAGTGACCCGACCGGGACAGGGAATGAGCAGTACTTC.

The chain carries TRBV28 and TRBJ2-1; 8 positions match TRBD1. Looked up from germline, CDR1 is MDHEN and CDR2 is SYDVKM. Trimming cost V 6 bases and J 2 bases; bases outside gene matches: 12. This CDR3 region has 17 residues. CDR3 nucleotide sequence: TGTGCCAGCAGCCAGGGGACAGGAATTGGCCCCTACAATGAGCAGTTCTTC. It yields the protein CASSQGTGIGPYNEQFF.

The count of this clone is one. V gene TRBV11-3 combines with J gene TRBJ2-2, with D maybe TRBD1 (6 bases). This CDR3 has 12 residues. Trimming shortened V by 5 bases and J by 6 bases, and 7 bases separated the two germline ends. Germline lookup yields CDR1 SGHNT and CDR2 YENEEA. CDR3 sequence (DNA): TGTGCCAGCAGCCCAGGGGCCGGGGAGCTGTTTTTT. Protein sequence: CASSPGAGELFF.

This chain connects TRBV5-1 to TRBJ2-1; the match to TRBD1 covers 8 bases. V lost 7 bases, J lost 2 bases, and 11 bases stayed unmatched. Germline CDR1 is SGHRS and CDR2 is YFSETQ. This CDR3 comprises 16 residues. This CDR3 is CASLAGGHRAYNEQFF. CDR3 DNA: TGCGCCAGCTTGGCAGGGGGCCACCGGGCCTACAATGAGCAGTTCTTC.

V is TRBV27 and J is TRBJ2-7; the match to TRBD2 covers 10 bases. This CDR3 comprises 14 residues. V was pared by 2 bases and J by 7 bases, with 5 bases of the junction left unmatched. The germline V gene has CDR1 MNHEY and CDR2 SMNVEV (reference sequence). The CDR3 coding sequence is TGTGCCAGCAGTTTACTAGCGGGAGTCGGGGAGCAGTACTTC. Amino acids: CASSLLAGVGEQYF.

This sequence joins TRBV19 and TRBJ2-6, with a weak D call TRBD2 (6 bases). Germline CDR1 and CDR2: LNHDA and SQIVND (reference sequence). V lost 7 bases, J lost 2 bases, and 15 bases lay in between. The CDR3 totals 16 residues. Here the CDR3 reads CASTSTWRAGANVLTF. The CDR3 coding sequence is TGTGCCAGTACCTCGACATGGAGGGCTGGGGCCAACGTCCTGACTTTC.

The rearrangement links TRBV9 to TRBJ2-3; 7 bases line up with TRBD1. Trimming removed 1 base from V and 6 bases from J; junction bases left unmatched: 11. CDR1 and CDR2 (germline): SGDLS, YYNGEE. This CDR3 comprises 16 residues. CDR3 nucleotide sequence: TGTGCCAGCAGCGTAACCTGGGGACAGAGGAGCGATACGCAGTATTTT. It encodes CASSVTWGQRSDTQYF.

This clone came up once. The chain joins TRBV3-1 (or the pseudogene TRBV3-2) to TRBJ1-1; the D is unclear. The CDR3 length is 15 residues. The V end lost 0 bases, the J end lost 5 bases, and 13 bases lay between the germline ends. Germline assignment: CDR1 LGHDT and CDR2 YNNKEL (reference sequence). The CDR3 sequence is CASSQDLGGKTEAFF. CDR3 nucleotide sequence: TGTGCCAGCAGCCAAGATCTCGGCGGGAAAACTGAAGCTTTCTTT.

In its sample, this clone was seen a few times. This chain connects TRBV19 to TRBJ1-6; 7 bases are shared with TRBD1. V lost 6 bases, J lost 0 bases, and 8 bases stayed unmatched. CDR1 and CDR2 (germline): LNHDA, SQIVND (reference sequence). The CDR3 is 17 residues long. The CDR3 sequence: CASRQQGTRSYNSPLHF. CDR3 DNA sequence: TGTGCCAGTAGGCAACAGGGGACCCGCTCCTATAATTCACCCCTCCACTTT.